Presented here are 22 T cell receptor beta chains from one specimen sequenced in a study of vaccination and CD4 T cells after COVID-19. Treatment defined: approximately 9-day PBMC culture with coronavirus spike peptide pools or control peptides (ViraFEST assay). No antigen has been identified for these receptors. The Oncomine TCR Beta short-read assay was what sequenced the DNA obtained from cultured CD4+ T cells. In TCRdb, the PCR reads were re-called with MiXCR into one record per CDR3 protein. The data show some 7,000 distinct CDR3 sequences, with 74% seen just once and 30% to 35% held by the top ten. Input material: CD4+ T cells from blood, cultured in vitro. Receptors originate from a human donor who had recovered from COVID-19.

V and J are TRBV15 and TRBJ2-7, with no clear D. This CDR3 is built from 13 residues. Trimming took off 2 bases at V and 6 bases at J, with 11 bases between the two ends. CDR1 is LNHNV, CDR2 YYDKDF, per germline (reference sequence). CDR3 sequence reads: CATSRLFGREQYF. The CDR3 DNA reads as TGTGCCACCAGCAGATTATTCGGCCGCGAGCAGTACTTC.

The chain combines TRBV20-1 with TRBJ2-2; D is ambiguous. Trimming left V 0 bases short and J 7 bases short, with 12 bases between. Germline V gene data show CDR1 as DFQATT and CDR2 as SNEGSKA (reference sequence). The CDR3 length is 14 residues. The CDR3 DNA follows: TGCAGTGCTAGAGATTCGAGACGAATCGGGGAGCTGTTTTTT. Amino acids: CSARDSRRIGELFF.

The chain combines TRBV6-1 with TRBJ1-6; D remains unclear. The CDR3 sequence is 13 residues long. CDR1 is MNHNS and CDR2 is SASEGT in the germline V gene. Trimming cost V 1 base and J 10 bases, with 8 bases left between them. CDR3 amino acids: CASSEEVRSPLHF. In nucleotides, the CDR3 is TGTGCCAGCAGTGAAGAGGTACGATCACCCCTCCACTTT.

The chain joins TRBV20-1 to TRBJ1-1; 8 bases are shared with TRBD1. This CDR3 is 13 amino acids long. From germline, CDR1 is DFQATT and CDR2 SNEGSKA (reference sequence). Trimming took 5 bases from V and 4 from J; bases not matched to a gene: 6. CDR3 DNA: TGCAGTGCTGTGGACAGGGCGGGCACTGAAGCTTTCTTT. This sequence encodes CSAVDRAGTEAFF.

DNA for the CDR3: TGTGCCAGCAGCTTGGCGCTAGCGGGAGCGGACAATGAGCAGTTCTTC. It encodes CASSLALAGADNEQFF. This chain joins TRBV5-4 and TRBJ2-1; TRBD2 matches at 10 bases. V lost 0 bases, J lost 5 bases, and 5 bases stayed unmatched. CDR3 length equals 16 residues. Germline CDR1 reads SGHNT; CDR2 reads YYREEE (reference sequence). Supplemented by reference TRBV5-4 and TRBJ2-1, the full variable domain reads ETGVTQSPTHLIKTRGQQVTLRCSSQSGHNTVSWYQQALGQGPQFIFQYYREEENGRGNFPPRFSGLQFPNYSSELNVNALELDDSALYLCASSLALAGADNEQFFGPGTRLTVL.

V gene TRBV5-4 combines with J gene TRBJ2-3; no clear D gene. This CDR3 is built from 13 residues. Trimming stripped 0 bases from V and 1 base from J, with 3 bases between. CDR1 and CDR2 from the germline V gene are SGHNT and YYREEE (reference sequence). CDR3 sequence (DNA): TGTGCCAGCAGCTTGGAGGGCACAGATACGCAGTATTTT. Translating it yields CASSLEGTDTQYF.

The chain joins TRBV7-9 to TRBJ1-1; no clear D gene. Germline V gene sequence: CDR1 SEHNR, CDR2 FQNEAQ (reference sequence). Trimming stripped 1 base from V and 5 bases from J, with 11 bases between. This CDR3 region has 14 residues. The CDR3 coding sequence is TGTGCCAGCAGCTTAGGCACAACCGGAACTGAAGCTTTCTTT. Translation: CASSLGTTGTEAFF.

The DNA for the CDR3 is TGCAGTGCTAGCCGAGGTAGCGGTGGCACAGATACGCAGTATTTT. Its protein is CSASRGSGGTDTQYF. This chain links TRBV20-1 with TRBJ2-3, with a tentative D call TRBD2 (6 bases). The CDR3 runs 15 residues. Trimming cost V 3 bases and J 1 base, with 14 bases left between them. CDR1 is DFQATT, CDR2 SNEGSKA, per germline (reference sequence).

The chain employs TRBV7-2 and TRBJ1-1; no clear D. Germline V gene sequence: CDR1 SGHTA, CDR2 FQGNSA. V lost 4 bases, J lost 0 bases, and 6 bases lay in between. The CDR3 is 13 amino acids. The CDR3 spells CASSWALNTEAFF. CDR3 sequence (DNA): TGTGCCAGCAGCTGGGCGCTGAACACTGAAGCTTTCTTT.

The CDR3 DNA reads TGTGCCAGCCGCTCGGCGGGGGGTCGGACCGGGGAGCTGTTTTTT. It encodes CASRSAGGRTGELFF. This sequence joins TRBV27 and TRBJ2-2; 8 positions match TRBD2. With 8 bases clipped from V and 5 bases from J, the junction kept 10 bases outside the gene matches. The V gene's germline CDR1 is MNHEY and CDR2 SMNVEV (reference sequence). This CDR3 has 15 amino acids.

This chain uses TRBV28 with TRBJ1-1; D might be TRBD1 (5 bases). The V gene lost 7 bases and the J gene lost 2 bases, with 17 bases spanning the gap. This CDR3 region has 15 residues. Germline lookup yields CDR1 MDHEN and CDR2 SYDVKM. The CDR3 reads CASTRNGGFNTEAFF. CDR3 DNA: TGTGCCAGCACCAGAAACGGGGGGTTTAACACTGAAGCTTTCTTT.

The V call is TRBV7-2, the J call TRBJ1-6; D not certain. The CDR3 is 14 amino acids. Germline CDR1 SGHTA, CDR2 FQGNSA. V was shortened by 5 bases and J by 7 bases, with 12 bases between the two germline ends. DNA for the CDR3: TGTGCCAGCAGCAAGATGATGGGGAATTCACCCCTCCACTTT. Protein: CASSKMMGNSPLHF.

The rearrangement uses TRBV11-2 and TRBJ2-5; tentatively, D is TRBD2 (5 bases). The CDR3 consists of 15 residues. Trimming took 0 bases from V and 10 from J, leaving 18 bases between them. CDR1 is SGHAT and CDR2 is FQNNGV in the germline V gene. The CDR3 DNA follows: TGTGCCAGCAGCTTAGATGGCTCCATCGGGGTGGTCCAGTACTTC. It is translated as CASSLDGSIGVVQYF.

The chain joins TRBV2 to TRBJ2-5; 7 bases match TRBD2. From germline, CDR1 is SNHLY and CDR2 FYNNEI. Trimming took 7 bases from V and 4 from J; bases not matched to a gene: 9. The length of the CDR3 is 14 residues. Here the CDR3 DNA reads TGTGCCAGCACCTTAAGCGGGATTTCAGAGACCCAGTACTTC. Amino acid sequence: CASTLSGISETQYF. Based on the CDR3 plus reference TRBV2 and TRBJ2-5, the full variable domain is EPEVTQTPSHQVTQMGQEVILRCVPISNHLYFYWYRQILGQKVEFLVSFYNNEISEKSEIFDDQFSVERPDGSNFTLKIRSTKLEDSAMYFCASTLSGISETQYFGPGTRLLVL.

The rearrangement links TRBV6-2 or TRBV6-3 to TRBJ2-3; no reliable D call. The CDR3 contains 15 residues. Germline V gene data show CDR1 as MNHEY and CDR2 as SVGEGT. Trimming pared 5 bases from V and 2 bases from J, leaving 14 bases between. The CDR3 is CASSRPGPPTDTQYF. The CDR3 DNA reads as TGTGCCAGCAGTAGGCCCGGGCCCCCCACAGATACGCAGTATTTT.

The chain couples TRBV10-3 to TRBJ1-1, with 7 bases identical to TRBD1. V dropped 6 bases and J dropped 5; count of bases not matched to a gene: 3. Germline lookup yields CDR1 ENHRY and CDR2 SYGVKD. CDR3 size: 12 residues. CDR3 protein: CAIRPGGTEAFF. CDR3 bases: TGTGCCATCAGACCAGGGGGAACTGAAGCTTTCTTT.

The chain's CDR3 is CASSLSGGELFF. The CDR3 bases are TGTGCCAGCAGTCTTTCGGGAGGGGAGCTGTTTTTT. The rearrangement joins TRBV2 to TRBJ2-2; D might be TRBD2 (5 bases). This CDR3 has 12 residues. Per germline, CDR1 SNHLY and CDR2 FYNNEI. Trimming removed 5 bases at V and 8 bases at J, with 9 bases between.

Here the CDR3 DNA reads TGTGCCAGCAGCTTAGTGCGGCAGGGGGGTTCACCCCTCCACTTT. This translates into CASSLVRQGGSPLHF. The gene calls are TRBV11-2 and TRBJ1-6; the match to TRBD1 covers 7 bases. V lost 1 base, J lost 9 bases, and 6 bases stayed unmatched. This CDR3 region has 15 residues. In germline, CDR1 is SGHAT, CDR2 FQNNGV.

This chain links TRBV19 with TRBJ1-3; 7 bases are a match to TRBD1. There are 16 residues in the CDR3. Per germline, CDR1 LNHDA and CDR2 SQIVND (reference sequence). V dropped 4 bases and J dropped 2; count of bases not matched to a gene: 8. CDR3 sequence: CASSKLSGQAGNTIYF. CDR3 bases: TGTGCCAGTAGTAAACTCTCCGGACAGGCTGGAAACACCATATATTTT.

This clonotype was observed a handful of times. The J gene is TRBJ1-6, the V gene TRBV27, with TRBD1 identical over 7 bases. In germline, CDR1 is MNHEY, CDR2 SMNVEV (reference sequence). The CDR3 contains 15 residues. V was clipped by 6 bases and J by 5 bases; unmatched bases: 7. The CDR3 DNA reads as TGTGCCAGCAGGACCGGGACAGCGAATAATTCACCCCTCCACTTT. This gives the protein CASRTGTANNSPLHF.

The V gene is TRBV7-7, the J gene TRBJ2-5; D gene unclear. From germline, CDR1 is SSHAT and CDR2 FNYEAQ (reference sequence). The ends were cut back, 6 bases at V and 1 base at J, with 18 bases in the middle. The CDR3 length is 16 residues. CDR3 in amino acids: CASSQSSSARQETQYF. The CDR3 nucleotides read TGTGCCAGCAGTCAAAGTTCGAGCGCGCGCCAAGAGACCCAGTACTTC.

The chain combines TRBV7-2 with TRBJ2-5, with TRBD1 identical over 9 bases. The CDR3 length is 15 residues. Trimming cost V 0 bases and J 5 bases; bases outside gene matches: 4. CDR1 is SGHTA and CDR2 is FQGNSA in the germline V gene. Here the CDR3 reads CASSLALQGAETQYF. In nucleotides, the CDR3 is TGTGCCAGCAGCTTAGCGCTACAGGGGGCTGAGACCCAGTACTTC. Variable domain in full (rest from reference TRBV7-2 and TRBJ2-5): GAGVSQSPSNKVTEKGKDVELRCDPISGHTALYWYRQSLGQGLEFLIYFQGNSAPDKSGLPSDRFSAERTGGSVSTLTIQRTQQEDSAVYLCASSLALQGAETQYFGPGTRLLVL.